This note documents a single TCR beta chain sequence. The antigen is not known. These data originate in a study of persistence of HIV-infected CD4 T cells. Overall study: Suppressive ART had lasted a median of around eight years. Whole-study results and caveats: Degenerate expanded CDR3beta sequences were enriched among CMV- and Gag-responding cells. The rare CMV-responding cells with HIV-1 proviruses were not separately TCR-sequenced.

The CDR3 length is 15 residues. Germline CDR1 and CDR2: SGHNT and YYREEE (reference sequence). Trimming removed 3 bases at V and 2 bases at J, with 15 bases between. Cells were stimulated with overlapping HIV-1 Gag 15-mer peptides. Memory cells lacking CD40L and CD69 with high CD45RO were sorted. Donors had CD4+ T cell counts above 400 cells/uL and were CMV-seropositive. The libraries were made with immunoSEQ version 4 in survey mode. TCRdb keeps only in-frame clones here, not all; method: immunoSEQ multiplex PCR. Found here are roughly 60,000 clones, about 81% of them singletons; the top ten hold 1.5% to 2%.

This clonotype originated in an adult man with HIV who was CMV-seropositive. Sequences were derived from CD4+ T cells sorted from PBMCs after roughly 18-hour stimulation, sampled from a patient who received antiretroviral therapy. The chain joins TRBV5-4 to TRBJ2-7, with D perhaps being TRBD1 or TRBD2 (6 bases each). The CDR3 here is CASSSGGTPAYEQYF. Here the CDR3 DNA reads TGTGCCAGCAGCTCAGGAGGGACACCGGCCTACGAGCAGTACTTC.